Shown below are 14 T cell receptor beta chains from a single sample sequenced in a study of cytomegalovirus exposure and HLA in healthy donors (dated by TCRdb to 2016 to 2017). To prepare the library, the immunoSEQ multiplex PCR assay was applied. For the multiplex PCR, a mixture combining 60 forward primers for TCR Vbeta segments and 13 reverse primers for TCR Jbeta segments was used. Imported from immuneACCESS, the table was reduced by TCRdb to in-frame sequences with V and J called. These copies leave out some clones; in studies compared against another copy, an unresolved V gene accounts for under half, and the cause of the remainder is not known. The sample records 150,000 to 200,000 clones, around four fifths of which are singletons. The ten largest clonotypes hold less than 2% of the sample. The source material was PBMCs. These receptors were taken from a man aged 18 to 29 in good health and CMV-seronegative.

This chain connects TRBV28 to TRBJ1-5; 7 bases fit TRBD1. The germline CDR1 and CDR2 sequences are MDHEN and SYDVKM. The CDR3 is 15 residues long. The V and J ends lost 7 bases and 2 bases, in that order; junction bases with no gene match: 8. CDR3 protein: CASNVRGLGNQPQHF. The CDR3 nucleotides are TGTGCCAGCAATGTTAGGGGGCTGGGCAATCAGCCCCAGCATTTT.

The rearrangement links TRBV4-1 to TRBJ2-7; 8 nucleotides align to TRBD1. The J segment lost 2 bases and the V segment lost 3 bases, leaving 9 bases of the junction unmatched. CDR1 and CDR2 (germline): MGHRA, YSYEKL. This CDR3 has 16 amino acids. The CDR3 DNA reads TGCGCCAGCAGCCACGACTCGGGCAGGGGGCCCTACGAGCAGTACTTC. The encoded protein is CASSHDSGRGPYEQYF.

About this clone: Distinct nucleotide sequences in the sample also encode this CDR3. V usage is TRBV5-1 and J usage is TRBJ2-2; D is possibly TRBD1 (5 bases). This CDR3 is built from 14 residues. CDR1 SGHRS and CDR2 YFSETQ come from the germline V gene. With 2 bases removed from V and 1 base from J, the gap between germline ends came to 6 bases. In nucleotides, the CDR3 is TGCGCCAGCAGCTTAGGACAGAACACCGGGGAGCTGTTTTTT. It encodes CASSLGQNTGELFF.

This clone was observed once. The rearrangement links TRBV27 to TRBJ2-7; 7 nucleotides line up with TRBD1. The CDR3 covers 14 residues. V was pared by 5 bases and J by 2 bases, with 6 bases of the junction left unmatched. CDR1 MNHEY and CDR2 SMNVEV come from the germline V gene (reference sequence). The CDR3 sequence is CASSPRGFPYEQYF. CDR3 coding DNA: TGTGCCAGCAGTCCCAGGGGGTTCCCCTACGAGCAGTACTTC.

The J gene is TRBJ2-7, the V gene TRBV6-1; 10 positions agree with TRBD1. Unmatched junction bases numbered 5, after V lost 7 bases and J lost 2 bases. CDR1 and CDR2 from the germline V gene are MNHNS and SASEGT. The CDR3 totals 14 residues. The CDR3 DNA reads as TGTGCCAGCACCCGGGACAGGGGCCCCTACGAGCAGTACTTC. The encoded protein is CASTRDRGPYEQYF.

V gene TRBV4-1 combines with J gene TRBJ2-7, with a possible D match to TRBD2 (5 bases). The V gene lost 0 bases and the J gene lost 2 bases, with 11 bases spanning the gap. This CDR3 contains 15 residues. CDR1 and CDR2 from the germline V gene are MGHRA and YSYEKL. This chain's CDR3 is CASSQDAAAAYEQYF. The CDR3 DNA reads as TGCGCCAGCAGCCAAGACGCAGCGGCCGCCTACGAGCAGTACTTC.

The chain couples TRBV6-5 to TRBJ1-5, with TRBD1 as a possible D gene (5 bases). Germline CDR1 MNHEY, CDR2 SVGAGI. The CDR3 is 15 residues long. Trimming shortened V by 7 bases and J by 3 bases, and 16 bases separated the two germline ends. CDR3 residues: CASTTKGHYNQPQHF. The CDR3 DNA is TGTGCCAGCACCACAAAAGGACACTACAATCAGCCCCAGCATTTT.

The chain combines TRBV5-1 with TRBJ2-7; D perhaps matches TRBD1 (5 bases). CDR1 is SGHRS and CDR2 is YFSETQ in the germline V gene. V was shortened by 6 bases and J by 1 base, with 14 bases between the two germline ends. The CDR3 extends over 14 amino acids. The CDR3 DNA is TGCGCCAGCACCCCTGTCCCAGGGTCCTACGAGCAGTACTTC. Translating it yields CASTPVPGSYEQYF.

This chain connects TRBV29-1 to TRBJ2-5; 7 bases are shared with TRBD1. V shed 7 bases and J 4 bases; nucleotides not matched to a gene: 15. Germline loops: CDR1 SQVTM, CDR2 ANQGSEA. The CDR3 is made up of 15 amino acids. The CDR3 sequence is CSASPPTGTGETQYF. DNA for the CDR3: TGCAGCGCATCACCCCCGACAGGGACGGGAGAGACCCAGTACTTC. The whole variable domain, remainder taken from reference TRBV29-1 and TRBJ2-5, is SAVISQKPSRDICQRGTSLTIQCQVDSQVTMMFWYRQQPGQSLTLIATANQGSEATYESGFVIDKFPISRPNLTFSTLTVSNMSPEDSSIYLCSASPPTGTGETQYFGPGTRLLVL.

This rearrangement joins TRBV28 to TRBJ1-5; no firm D call. V lost 5 bases, J lost 7 bases, and 15 bases lay in between. Germline loops: CDR1 MDHEN, CDR2 SYDVKM. The length of the CDR3 is 14 residues. CDR3 DNA sequence: TGTGCCAGCAGTGTTTACGAGGGCGGCCAGCCCCAGCATTTT. This sequence encodes CASSVYEGGQPQHF.

V gene TRBV6-6 combines with J gene TRBJ2-2, with TRBD2 as a possible D gene (6 bases). CDR1 and CDR2 (germline): MNHNY, SVGAGI (reference sequence). V gave up 6 bases and J gave up 4 bases, with 18 bases separating them. The CDR3 consists of 16 residues. CDR3 bases: TGTGCCAGCAGCATACAAGGAGGGCCGAGCACCGGGGAGCTGTTTTTT. Its protein is CASSIQGGPSTGELFF.

The CDR3 region has the DNA TGTGCCAGCAGGCGGCTTGGGCAGGGCGATCAGCCCCAGCATTTT. It yields the protein CASRRLGQGDQPQHF. The chain is built from TRBV2 and TRBJ1-5, with D possibly TRBD1 on 5 matching bases. The V gene lost 6 bases and the J gene lost 5 bases, with 17 bases spanning the gap. The CDR3 totals 15 residues. Germline assignment: CDR1 SNHLY and CDR2 FYNNEI.

The rearrangement uses TRBV27 and TRBJ2-7; 10 nucleotides agree with TRBD1. From germline, CDR1 is MNHEY and CDR2 SMNVEV (reference sequence). V lost 4 bases to trimming and J lost 0 bases; unmatched junction nucleotides: 0. This CDR3 region has 14 residues. The CDR3 nucleotides are TGTGCCAGCAGTTGGACAGGGGGCTCCTACGAGCAGTACTTC. Its protein is CASSWTGGSYEQYF.

The rearrangement uses TRBV20-1 and TRBJ2-7; tentative D call: TRBD1 (6 bases). The CDR3 totals 11 residues. Germline CDR1 is DFQATT and CDR2 is SNEGSKA (reference sequence). V was pared by 8 bases and J by 2 bases, with 10 bases between. CDR3 DNA: TGCAGTCCAGGGGACCCCTACGAGCAGTACTTC. Protein sequence: CSPGDPYEQYF.